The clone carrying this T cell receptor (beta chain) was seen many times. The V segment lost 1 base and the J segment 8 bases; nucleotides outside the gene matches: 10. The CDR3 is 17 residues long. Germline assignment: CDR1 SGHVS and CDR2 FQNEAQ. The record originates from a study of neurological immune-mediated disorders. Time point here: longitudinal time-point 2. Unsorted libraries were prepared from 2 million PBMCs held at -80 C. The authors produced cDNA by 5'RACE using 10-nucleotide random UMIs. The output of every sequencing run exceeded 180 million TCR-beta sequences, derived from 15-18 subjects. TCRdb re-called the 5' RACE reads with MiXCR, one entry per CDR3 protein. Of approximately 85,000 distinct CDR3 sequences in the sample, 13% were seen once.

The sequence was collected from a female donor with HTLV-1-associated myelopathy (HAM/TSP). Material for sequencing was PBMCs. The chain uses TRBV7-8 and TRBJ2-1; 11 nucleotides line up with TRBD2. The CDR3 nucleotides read TGTGCCAGCAGCTTAGTCCCCCTAGCGGGGGGTAAGGATGAGCAGTTCTTC. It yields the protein CASSLVPLAGGKDEQFF.